One sample yielded the 27 T cell receptor beta chains listed below, sequenced in a study of TIL therapy for anti-PD-1-resistant metastatic lung cancer (dated by TCRdb to about 2021). This sample's time point label indicates: pre-treatment sample, taken before nivolumab and TIL therapy. TCR beta CDR3 regions were amplified from genomic DNA with the immunoSEQ v3 hsTCRB kit using bias-controlled multiplex PCR. TCRdb's version of the immuneACCESS table is confined to in-frame rearrangements and falls short of the full clone set. An unresolved V gene accounts for under half of the shortfall where checked; the remainder is of unknown origin. For this sample the table gives tens of thousands of clones, of which 74% were detected only once. 2.5% to 3% of the sample goes to the ten largest clones. The sequencing here drew on blood, taken at baseline. The receptors derive from a woman between 30 and 79 years old with non-small cell lung cancer.

V and J are TRBV11-2 and TRBJ2-1; D is perhaps TRBD2 (5 bases). V lost 0 bases to trimming and J lost 6 bases, with 9 bases between them. The CDR3 extends over 14 amino acids. CDR1 and CDR2 (germline): SGHAT, FQNNGV. The CDR3 DNA is TGTGCCAGCAGCTTAGATAGACTAACCAATGAGCAGTTCTTC. This translates into CASSLDRLTNEQFF.

The chain recombines TRBV11-3 with TRBJ2-3, with 7 bases fitting TRBD2. V gave up 5 bases and J gave up 0 bases; unmatched junction bases: 5. CDR3 length: 15 residues. Germline V gene sequence: CDR1 SGHNT, CDR2 YENEEA. The CDR3 sequence is CASSLSGSSTDTQYF. The CDR3 bases are TGTGCCAGCAGCCTTAGCGGGTCTAGCACAGATACGCAGTATTTT.

The count of this clone is one. This rearrangement joins TRBV19 to TRBJ1-2; TRBD1 matches at 10 bases. The CDR3 spans 16 residues. Germline trimming cut 4 bases from V and 4 bases from J; bases unmatched to any gene: 9. Per germline, CDR1 LNHDA and CDR2 SQIVND (reference sequence). The CDR3 here is CASSRGQGNPLYGYTF. The CDR3 DNA follows: TGTGCCAGTAGTAGGGGACAGGGGAACCCCCTCTATGGCTACACCTTC. Looking up the rest from reference TRBV19 and TRBJ1-2 gives the full variable domain: DGGITQSPKYLFRKEGQNVTLSCEQNLNHDAMYWYRQDPGQGLRLIYYSQIVNDFQKGDIAEGYSVSREKKESFPLTVTSAQKNPTAFYLCASSRGQGNPLYGYTFGSGTRLTVV.

This chain joins TRBV6-1 and TRBJ1-2; the D gene is possibly TRBD1 (5 bases). CDR3 length: 11 amino acids. Germline lookup yields CDR1 MNHNS and CDR2 SASEGT. V was pared by 6 bases and J by 7 bases, with 9 bases between. CDR3 protein: CASSQRGGYTF. The DNA for the CDR3 is TGTGCCAGCAGCCAAAGGGGTGGCTACACCTTC.

The chain combines TRBV29-1 with TRBJ2-1; D remains unclear. Germline V gives CDR1 SQVTM, CDR2 ANQGSEA. The V end was cut by 0 bases, the J end by 3 bases, with 6 bases between. The length of the CDR3 is 13 residues. The DNA for the CDR3 is TGCAGCGTTGAAGAGGGGATCTACAATGAGCAGTTCTTC. Translation gives CSVEEGIYNEQFF.

This chain connects TRBV5-1 to TRBJ2-3; no clear D. This CDR3 has 16 amino acids. Germline CDR1 reads SGHRS; CDR2 reads YFSETQ. Trimming left V 4 bases short and J 0 bases short, with 15 bases between. The CDR3 bases are TGCGCCAGCAGCGTTTGGAGCCGTCCCAGCACAGATACGCAGTATTTT. This encodes CASSVWSRPSTDTQYF.

The rearrangement uses TRBV2 and TRBJ2-1; the match to TRBD1 covers 7 bases. Germline trimming cut 6 bases from V and 0 bases from J; bases unmatched to any gene: 5. This CDR3 spans 15 amino acids. Per the germline V gene, CDR1 is SNHLY and CDR2 is FYNNEI. The DNA for the CDR3 is TGTGCCAGCAGCTTACAGGGGAGCTCCTACAATGAGCAGTTCTTC. Its protein is CASSLQGSSYNEQFF.

V usage is TRBV9 and J usage is TRBJ2-3; 8 nucleotides align to TRBD2. CDR1 is SGDLS and CDR2 is YYNGEE in the germline V gene. Losses at the gene ends were 4 bases for V and 2 bases for J; bases not matched to a gene: 6. The CDR3 is 15 amino acids. CDR3 sequence: CASSPDSGNTDTQYF. The CDR3 nucleotides read TGTGCCAGCAGCCCCGATAGCGGGAACACAGATACGCAGTATTTT.

The chain combines TRBV5-1 with TRBJ1-2, with 7 bases lining up with TRBD1. From germline, CDR1 is SGHRS and CDR2 YFSETQ. V trimming: 4 bases; J trimming: 8 bases; junction bases outside the gene matches: 14. The CDR3 sequence is 15 residues long. CDR3 sequence (DNA): TGCGCCAGCAGCCAAACGGACAGGCCCATGGGCGGCTACACCTTC. It codes for CASSQTDRPMGGYTF. Full variable domain (outside the CDR3, taken from reference TRBV5-1 and TRBJ1-2): KAGVTQTPRYLIKTRGQQVTLSCSPISGHRSVSWYQQTPGQGLQFLFEYFSETQRNKGNFPGRFSGRQFSNSRSEMNVSTLELGDSALYLCASSQTDRPMGGYTFGSGTRLTVV.

The V gene is TRBV27, the J gene TRBJ1-5; no firm D call. V dropped 3 bases and J dropped 1 base, with 4 bases sitting between them. This CDR3 contains 13 residues. The germline V gene encodes CDR1 MNHEY and CDR2 SMNVEV (reference sequence). The CDR3 protein is CASSFNSNQPQHF. In DNA form, the CDR3 reads TGTGCCAGCAGTTTTAACAGCAATCAGCCCCAGCATTTT.

This clone was recorded a few times. The chain employs TRBV7-9 and TRBJ2-5, with 8 bases lining up with TRBD1. Per germline, CDR1 SEHNR and CDR2 FQNEAQ (reference sequence). This CDR3 has 15 amino acids. Trimming cost V 1 base and J 1 base; bases outside gene matches: 2. Written as DNA, the CDR3 is TGTGCCAGCAGCTTAGGGGACAGGATCCAAGAGACCCAGTACTTC. This encodes CASSLGDRIQETQYF. Together with reference TRBV7-9 and TRBJ2-5, the CDR3 gives the full variable domain: DTGVSQNPRHKITKRGQNVTFRCDPISEHNRLYWYRQTLGQGPEFLTYFQNEAQLEKSRLLSDRFSAERPKGSFSTLEIQRTEQGDSAMYLCASSLGDRIQETQYFGPGTRLLVL.

This clone has a handful of counts. The gene calls are TRBV5-6 and TRBJ1-2; 9 bases match TRBD1. V gave up 1 base and J gave up 6 bases; unmatched junction bases: 1. This CDR3 has 13 amino acids. Germline CDR1 reads SGHDT; CDR2 reads YYEEEE. CDR3 residues: CASSLTGGDGYTF. DNA of the CDR3: TGTGCCAGCAGCTTGACAGGGGGCGATGGCTACACCTTC. Combining the CDR3 with reference TRBV5-6 and TRBJ1-2 gives the whole variable domain DAGVTQSPTHLIKTRGQQVTLRCSPKSGHDTVSWYQQALGQGPQFIFQYYEEEERQRGNFPDRFSGHQFPNYSSELNVNALLLGDSALYLCASSLTGGDGYTFGSGTRLTVV.

The chain carries TRBV29-1 and TRBJ1-1; D call uncertain. Germline lookup yields CDR1 SQVTM and CDR2 ANQGSEA. Trimming stripped 4 bases from V and 2 bases from J, with 23 bases between. The CDR3 has 17 residues. The DNA of the CDR3 is TGCAGCGTTGCAACCCCCGGTACAAACTCGACCAACACTGAAGCTTTCTTT. Its translation: CSVATPGTNSTNTEAFF.

The chain carries TRBV5-1 and TRBJ2-7; maybe TRBD1 (6 bases). The CDR3 contains 18 residues. The ends were cut back, 6 bases at V and 3 bases at J, with 28 bases in the middle. CDR1 SGHRS and CDR2 YFSETQ come from the germline V gene. This CDR3 reads CASKVWWRCGQFYYEQYF. Here the CDR3 DNA reads TGCGCCAGCAAAGTCTGGTGGAGGTGCGGACAGTTCTACTACGAGCAGTACTTC.

The chain links TRBV9 to TRBJ1-4; 9 bases fit TRBD1. The CDR3 length is 15 residues. From germline, CDR1 is SGDLS and CDR2 YYNGEE. The trim removed 4 bases at V and 6 bases at J, leaving 7 bases unmatched. The CDR3: CASSSTGGLDEKLFF. Here the CDR3 DNA reads TGTGCCAGCAGCTCTACAGGGGGCTTGGATGAAAAACTGTTTTTT.

V is TRBV19 and J is TRBJ1-1; maybe TRBD1 (6 bases). The CDR3 runs to 15 residues. V was clipped by 4 bases and J by 11 bases, with 23 bases between them. The V gene's germline CDR1 is LNHDA and CDR2 SQIVND (reference sequence). Here the CDR3 reads CASSSRTAKALGAFF. In DNA form, the CDR3 reads TGTGCCAGTAGTAGCAGGACAGCTAAGGCCCTAGGGGCTTTCTTT.

The CDR3 DNA is TGTGCCAGCTCCGGAGGCGCCTACAATGAGCAGTTCTTC. It yields the protein CASSGGAYNEQFF. V and J are TRBV11-2 and TRBJ2-1; possible D gene TRBD2, 5 bases. The CDR3 consists of 13 residues. V was clipped by 8 bases and J by 2 bases, with 10 bases between them. Germline V gives CDR1 SGHAT, CDR2 FQNNGV.

This chain connects TRBV30 to TRBJ1-1; D not resolved. Trimming took 7 bases from V and 2 from J, leaving 14 bases between them. From germline, CDR1 is GTSNPN and CDR2 SVGIG (reference sequence). CDR3 length equals 13 residues. CDR3 amino acids: CALPIKGNTEAFF. The CDR3 region has the DNA TGTGCCTTGCCGATCAAGGGAAACACTGAAGCTTTCTTT.

The chain carries TRBV6-1 and TRBJ2-7; the match to TRBD2 covers 7 bases. CDR1 MNHNS and CDR2 SASEGT come from the germline V gene. The CDR3 is 14 amino acids. After removal of 4 bases from V and 2 bases from J, the junction contained 5 bases not matched to a gene. The CDR3 bases are TGTGCCAGCAGTGCCATAGCGGGCGCCTACGAGCAGTACTTC. Its protein product is CASSAIAGAYEQYF.

In this sample, this clone turned up once. This chain uses TRBV30 with TRBJ2-2; D may be TRBD2 (6 bases). CDR1 and CDR2 from the germline V gene are GTSNPN and SVGIG (reference sequence). The length of the CDR3 is 15 residues. V was clipped by 0 bases and J by 7 bases, with 15 bases between them. CDR3 residues: CAWSVVGGWSGELFF. The CDR3 bases are TGTGCCTGGAGTGTAGTGGGGGGTTGGAGCGGGGAGCTGTTTTTT.

The rearrangement links TRBV10-2 to TRBJ2-7, with D possibly being TRBD2 (5 bases). This CDR3 region has 13 residues. V gave up 4 bases and J gave up 3 bases, with 10 bases separating them. The V gene's germline CDR1 is WSHSY and CDR2 SAAADI. CDR3 bases: TGCGCCAGCAGTGGGGTAGCGAGCTACGAGCAGTACTTC. This encodes CASSGVASYEQYF.

V usage is TRBV29-1 and J usage is TRBJ2-7; the D call may be TRBD1 or TRBD2 (5 bases each). Germline V gene sequence: CDR1 SQVTM, CDR2 ANQGSEA. The CDR3 is made up of 15 amino acids. V was clipped by 3 bases and J by 6 bases, with 21 bases between them. The CDR3 loop reads CSVEVRLSRDGEQYF. The CDR3 DNA sequence: TGCAGCGTTGAGGTCCGCCTTTCCAGGGACGGCGAGCAGTACTTC.

The count of this clone is one. V gene TRBV6-1 combines with J gene TRBJ1-2; 8 positions agree with TRBD1. The CDR3 consists of 14 residues. The V gene end was trimmed by 7 bases and the J gene end by 6 bases; junction bases not matched to a gene: 10. Germline assignment: CDR1 MNHNS and CDR2 SASEGT. The CDR3: CASTERTGRDGYTF. CDR3 sequence (DNA): TGTGCCAGCACCGAGAGGACAGGGAGGGATGGCTACACCTTC.

The CDR3 loop reads CATSSQGAGNQPQHF. As DNA, the CDR3 is TGTGCCACCAGCAGTCAGGGGGCAGGGAATCAGCCCCAGCATTTT. This rearrangement joins TRBV15 to TRBJ1-5; TRBD1 aligns across 8 bases. V gave up 3 bases and J gave up 4 bases; unmatched junction bases: 5. Germline V gives CDR1 LNHNV, CDR2 YYDKDF (reference sequence). The CDR3 has 15 amino acids.

As DNA, the CDR3 is TGTGCCGCCGGGACTAGCGTTCAAGAGACCCAGTACTTC. It translates to CAAGTSVQETQYF. V usage is TRBV10-3 and J usage is TRBJ2-5; 10 bases agree with TRBD2. J lost 2 bases, V lost 11 bases, and 5 bases had no gene match. Germline CDR1 is ENHRY and CDR2 is SYGVKD. CDR3 length: 13 residues.

This clone has more than one count but fewer than ten. The V gene is TRBV4-1, the J gene TRBJ2-1; a possible D gene is TRBD2 (6 bases). V was trimmed by 6 bases and J by 9 bases, leaving 15 bases between them. Germline CDR1 reads MGHRA; CDR2 reads YSYEKL. The CDR3 consists of 13 residues. The chain's CDR3 is CASRSGVYGEQFF. CDR3 sequence (DNA): TGCGCCAGCAGGTCGGGGGTTTACGGTGAGCAGTTCTTC.

In this sample, this clone turned up a few times. V is TRBV2 and J is TRBJ2-5, with 9 bases that match TRBD2. Per germline, CDR1 SNHLY and CDR2 FYNNEI. The CDR3 runs 14 residues. Trimming took 6 bases from V and 4 from J; bases not matched to a gene: 6. This CDR3 reads CASSLSGRGETQYF. CDR3 nucleotide sequence: TGTGCCAGCAGCCTTAGCGGGAGAGGAGAGACCCAGTACTTC.